This T cell receptor beta chain was recovered during a study of long-term antiretroviral therapy in people with HIV. The study's findings and limits: Missing from the dataset were any data on ART adherence, viral resistance or therapy changes.

From germline, CDR1 is SNHLY and CDR2 FYNNEI. The CDR3 has 14 amino acids. With 4 bases removed from V and 7 bases from J, the gap between germline ends came to 14 bases. This clone was detected a few times. Its antigen is undetermined. The assay used was immunoSEQ (version v3.0), run at survey level. Some clones are missing from TCRdb's copy, which holds only in-frame ones; the method was immunoSEQ multiplex PCR. The sample comprises some 25,000 clones, around 80% of which are singletons, and around 8.3% rests with the top ten. This specimen consisted of unsorted PBMCs, obtained 3 years after starting antiretroviral therapy. V usage is TRBV2 and J usage is TRBJ1-5; D remains unclear. This TCR came from a man between 40 and 49 years old with HIV. The CDR3: CASSAWNSAQPQHF. The CDR3 region has the DNA TGTGCCAGCAGTGCGTGGAACAGCGCACAGCCCCAGCATTTT. The variable domain in full, with the rest retrieved from reference TRBV2 and TRBJ1-5, is EPEVTQTPSHQVTQMGQEVILRCVPISNHLYFYWYRQILGQKVEFLVSFYNNEISEKSEIFDDQFSVERPDGSNFTLKIRSTKLEDSAMYFCASSAWNSAQPQHFGDGTRLSIL.